The 28 T cell receptor beta chains below all came from one sample that was sequenced in a study of shared clonotypes between healthy human individuals. CD8 cells classed as naive were CD45RO-negative and positively selected for CCR7, excluding terminally differentiated effector memory CD45RA+ cells. Using immunoSEQ multiplex PCR, the repertoire was profiled, and TCRdb retains in-frame clones only, with some absent. The sample records about 580,000 clones, roughly 98% being singletons. Sequenced: naive CD8+ T cells sorted from blood. These receptors were obtained from a man aged 30-40 years in good health.

This chain connects TRBV9 to TRBJ2-1; 7 nucleotides match TRBD1. CDR1 and CDR2 from the germline V gene are SGDLS and YYNGEE. The CDR3 has 14 residues. V trimming: 3 bases; J trimming: 8 bases; junction bases outside the gene matches: 8. The CDR3 loop is CASSESTGLDEQFF. CDR3 nucleotide sequence: TGTGCCAGCAGCGAGTCGACAGGGTTGGATGAGCAGTTCTTC.

This clone occurred once. V usage is TRBV7-3 and J usage is TRBJ2-7; D gene ambiguous. This CDR3 spans 18 amino acids. Trimming shortened V by 3 bases and J by 0 bases, and 21 bases separated the two germline ends. CDR1 SGHTA and CDR2 FQGTGA come from the germline V gene. The DNA of the CDR3 is TGTGCCAGCAGCTTGAGTCCATTAAGCACCTCATCCTCCTACGAGCAGTACTTC. Encoded protein: CASSLSPLSTSSSYEQYF.

This chain connects TRBV4-3 to TRBJ2-7, with D possibly called TRBD1 or TRBD2 (6 bases each). V was shortened by 0 bases and J by 3 bases, with 12 bases between the two germline ends. The CDR3 is 15 residues long. Germline-derived CDR1 and CDR2 are LGHNA and YSLEER. The CDR3 here is CASSQERDTFYEQYF. As DNA, the CDR3 is TGCGCCAGCAGCCAAGAGCGGGACACCTTCTACGAGCAGTACTTC.

The V and J genes are TRBV7-8 and TRBJ2-7; 11 nucleotides match TRBD1. Germline lookup yields CDR1 SGHVS and CDR2 FQNEAQ. The CDR3 loop spans 16 amino acids. V gave up 0 bases and J gave up 5 bases; unmatched junction bases: 6. This CDR3 reads CASSLAGTGGSHEQYF. DNA for the CDR3: TGTGCCAGCAGCTTAGCCGGGACAGGGGGTTCCCACGAGCAGTACTTC.

The chain uses TRBV5-1 and TRBJ2-1; D ambiguous. The CDR3 has 14 amino acids. Germline V gene lookup returns CDR1 SGHRS and CDR2 YFSETQ. With 0 bases removed from V and 5 bases from J, the gap between germline ends came to 9 bases. CDR3: CASSLVVGDNEQFF. DNA for the CDR3: TGCGCCAGCAGCTTGGTTGTCGGTGACAATGAGCAGTTCTTC.

The CDR3 DNA reads TGTGCCAGCAGTTTCGACGTAAGAGAGGAGCGGGGGAAACCTGATCAGCCCCAGCATTTT. This codes for CASSFDVREERGKPDQPQHF. The gene calls are TRBV27 and TRBJ1-5, with a tentative D call TRBD1 (5 bases). This CDR3 region has 20 residues. Germline V gives CDR1 MNHEY, CDR2 SMNVEV (reference sequence). V lost 3 bases, J lost 5 bases, and 29 bases lay in between.

The gene calls are TRBV6-6 and TRBJ2-1; 9 nucleotides line up with TRBD2. V shed 11 bases, J shed 5 bases, and the junction held 7 bases outside the gene matches. CDR1 and CDR2 (germline): MNHNY, SVGAGI (reference sequence). The CDR3 spans 13 residues. The CDR3 here is CAHSSGTHNEQFF. CDR3 nucleotide sequence: TGTGCCCATTCTAGCGGGACTCACAATGAGCAGTTCTTC.

The chain links TRBV18 to TRBJ2-7; a weak D match, TRBD2 (9 bases). Germline assignment: CDR1 KGHSH and CDR2 LQKENI. This CDR3 is 18 amino acids long. V lost 4 bases and J 0 bases, leaving 22 bases between the germline ends. CDR3 DNA: TGTGCCAGCTCACACTCGCGGGGGGGACAGGAAAACTCCTACGAGCAGTACTTC. Amino acid sequence: CASSHSRGGQENSYEQYF.

The chain is built from TRBV4-1 and TRBJ2-1, with no clear D. CDR3 length equals 12 residues. Germline-derived CDR1 and CDR2 are MGHRA and YSYEKL. The V end lost 1 base, the J end lost 7 bases, and 5 bases lay between the germline ends. As DNA, the CDR3 is TGCGCCAGCAGCCAAGGACATAATGAGCAGTTCTTC. Translating gives CASSQGHNEQFF.

The chain is built from TRBV27 and TRBJ2-7, with TRBD2 matching 8 bases. CDR3 size: 13 residues. Germline lookup yields CDR1 MNHEY and CDR2 SMNVEV (reference sequence). V trimming: 6 bases; J trimming: 5 bases; junction bases outside the gene matches: 6. The CDR3 DNA sequence: TGTGCCAGCAGCAGGACTAGCTGGGACGAGCAGTACTTC. Its protein product is CASSRTSWDEQYF.

The CDR3 DNA sequence: TGCGCCAGCAGCCAATTGGGGGGGGCTTACCCCCAGCATTTT. Its translation: CASSQLGGAYPQHF. The J gene is TRBJ1-5, the V gene TRBV4-1, with D possibly being TRBD1 (6 bases). Trimming shortened V by 2 bases and J by 10 bases, and 15 bases separated the two germline ends. Per the germline V gene, CDR1 is MGHRA and CDR2 is YSYEKL. The CDR3 is 14 amino acids.

The V gene is TRBV7-9, the J gene TRBJ2-1, with a weak D call TRBD2 (7 bases). The CDR3 loop spans 12 amino acids. V lost 10 bases, J lost 5 bases, and 12 bases lay in between. Germline-derived CDR1 and CDR2 are SEHNR and FQNEAQ (reference sequence). As DNA, the CDR3 is TGTGCCACCCCGGGGGGCCACAATGAGCAGTTCTTC. This gives the protein CATPGGHNEQFF.

The CDR3 region is CARSFDGTAWETQYF. CDR3 nucleotides: TGTGCCAGAAGCTTCGACGGGACGGCTTGGGAGACCCAGTACTTC. V gene TRBV5-3 combines with J gene TRBJ2-5; the D call may be TRBD1 or TRBD2 (5 bases each). TRBV5-3 counts as an open reading frame of uncertain function. Deletions cut 2 bases from V and 5 bases from J, with 16 bases between. The CDR3 totals 15 residues.

This clone was recorded only once. The chain couples TRBV9 to TRBJ2-3; D unresolved. This CDR3 has 16 amino acids. In germline, CDR1 is SGDLS, CDR2 YYNGEE. V lost 0 bases and J lost 0, with 11 bases in between. The CDR3 DNA follows: TGTGCCAGCAGCGTAGTAGAGACATCTAGCACAGATACGCAGTATTTT. Translation: CASSVVETSSTDTQYF.

This chain joins TRBV30 and TRBJ2-5; 11 bases are a match to TRBD2. The length of the CDR3 is 14 residues. The V segment lost 3 bases and the J segment 4 bases; nucleotides outside the gene matches: 4. Germline loops: CDR1 GTSNPN, CDR2 SVGIG (reference sequence). The CDR3 sequence: CAWSSGLAGETQYF. DNA of the CDR3: TGTGCCTGGAGCTCTGGACTAGCGGGAGAGACCCAGTACTTC.

Only one count was recorded for this clone. This chain uses TRBV14 with TRBJ2-7; D remains unclear. This CDR3 is built from 15 residues. Germline V gene lookup returns CDR1 SGHDN and CDR2 FVKESK. Trimming shortened V by 1 base and J by 2 bases, and 12 bases separated the two germline ends. The CDR3 DNA sequence: TGTGCCAGCAGCCAAGGATTCAATGGAGCCTACGAGCAGTACTTC. This sequence encodes CASSQGFNGAYEQYF.

V and J are TRBV6-5 and TRBJ1-2, with 9 bases aligning to TRBD1. Germline V gene data show CDR1 as MNHEY and CDR2 as SVGAGI. Trimming removed 0 bases from V and 4 bases from J; junction bases left unmatched: 0. The CDR3 consists of 14 residues. Written as DNA, the CDR3 is TGTGCCAGCAGTTACTCGACAGGGGGCTATGGCTACACCTTC. It specifies CASSYSTGGYGYTF.

In the case of this clone: Other DNA sequences in the same sample also yield this CDR3. The rearrangement links TRBV7-9 to TRBJ1-1; D remains unclear. The CDR3 extends over 13 amino acids. The V gene lost 0 bases and the J gene lost 0 bases, with 2 bases spanning the gap. Germline V gives CDR1 SEHNR, CDR2 FQNEAQ (reference sequence). CDR3 sequence reads: CASSLALNTEAFF. CDR3 coding DNA: TGTGCCAGCAGCTTAGCCCTGAACACTGAAGCTTTCTTT.

This sequence joins TRBV9 and TRBJ2-1, with TRBD2 matching 11 bases. The CDR3 is 15 amino acids. The V gene end was trimmed by 0 bases and the J gene end by 6 bases; junction bases not matched to a gene: 2. Germline V gives CDR1 SGDLS, CDR2 YYNGEE. CDR3 coding DNA: TGTGCCAGCAGCGTAGAGGGACTAGCGGTCAATGAGCAGTTCTTC. This encodes CASSVEGLAVNEQFF.

This clone showed up just once. The chain employs TRBV5-6 and TRBJ2-7; 8 bases line up with TRBD1. In germline, CDR1 is SGHDT, CDR2 YYEEEE. J gave up 3 bases and V 5 bases, and 10 bases lay outside the gene matches. The CDR3 is 15 residues long. This chain's CDR3 is CASSSGTGGVYEQYF. DNA of the CDR3: TGTGCCAGCAGTTCCGGGACAGGAGGAGTCTACGAGCAGTACTTC.

The V call is TRBV5-4, the J call TRBJ2-3; weak D call: TRBD2 (5 bases). Trimming stripped 0 bases from V and 3 bases from J, with 14 bases between. Germline-derived CDR1 and CDR2 are SGHNT and YYREEE (reference sequence). There are 16 residues in the CDR3. The chain's CDR3 is CASSLAATGWTDTQYF. The CDR3 coding sequence is TGTGCCAGCAGCTTGGCCGCAACGGGATGGACAGATACGCAGTATTTT.

The chain couples TRBV7-9 to TRBJ2-1, with 7 bases identical to TRBD1. Germline V gene data show CDR1 as SEHNR and CDR2 as FQNEAQ (reference sequence). The CDR3 covers 15 residues. With V trimmed by 1 base and J by 4 bases, 4 bases remained unmatched. The CDR3 loop reads CASSLEQGVYNEQFF. The CDR3 nucleotides are TGTGCCAGCAGCTTAGAGCAGGGGGTTTACAATGAGCAGTTCTTC.

V and J are TRBV27 and TRBJ2-7; weak D call: TRBD2 (6 bases). The germline V and J ends were trimmed by 7 bases and 3 bases, with 19 bases remaining between them. The CDR3 is 15 amino acids. Germline CDR1 reads MNHEY; CDR2 reads SMNVEV (reference sequence). This chain's CDR3 is CASTYSRGSFYEQYF. The CDR3 DNA is TGTGCCAGCACCTACTCGCGGGGAAGTTTCTACGAGCAGTACTTC.

The rearrangement links TRBV25-1 to TRBJ1-4; D gene uncertain. CDR1 is MGHDK and CDR2 is SYGVNS in the germline V gene. The CDR3 totals 13 residues. V gave up 11 bases and J gave up 0 bases, with 10 bases separating them. CDR3 coding DNA: TGTGCCTCCAGGTACCCAACTAATGAAAAACTGTTTTTT. It is translated as CASRYPTNEKLFF.

This chain connects TRBV5-1 to TRBJ1-2; D not certain. Germline-derived CDR1 and CDR2 are SGHRS and YFSETQ. This CDR3 contains 12 residues. V was pared by 1 base and J by 8 bases, with 9 bases between. The CDR3 loop is CASSLWPDGYTF. DNA for the CDR3: TGCGCCAGCAGCTTGTGGCCAGACGGCTACACCTTC.

V and J are TRBV9 and TRBJ2-3; 12 bases agree with TRBD2. Germline V lookup: CDR1 SGDLS, CDR2 YYNGEE. The CDR3 extends over 16 amino acids. The V segment lost 3 bases and the J segment 3 bases; nucleotides outside the gene matches: 5. CDR3 amino acids: CASSAETSGSTDTQYF. CDR3 nucleotides: TGTGCCAGCAGCGCCGAGACTAGCGGGAGTACAGATACGCAGTATTTT. Filled out from reference TRBV9 and TRBJ2-3, the complete variable domain reads DSGVTQTPKHLITATGQRVTLRCSPRSGDLSVYWYQQSLDQGLQFLIQYYNGEERAKGNILERFSAQQFPDLHSELNLSSLELGDSALYFCASSAETSGSTDTQYFGPGTRLTVL.

The chain joins TRBV6-5 to TRBJ2-1, with D possibly being TRBD1 (6 bases). Germline CDR1 MNHEY, CDR2 SVGAGI. Trimming stripped 4 bases from V and 7 bases from J, with 11 bases between. The CDR3 sequence is 13 residues long. CDR3 sequence: CASSSGTRNEQFF. The CDR3 bases are TGTGCCAGCAGTTCCGGGACACGAAATGAGCAGTTCTTC.

The rearrangement links TRBV4-1 to TRBJ2-7; D unclear. Trimming shortened V by 0 bases and J by 2 bases, and 14 bases separated the two germline ends. The CDR3 is made up of 16 amino acids. Germline lookup yields CDR1 MGHRA and CDR2 YSYEKL. DNA of the CDR3: TGCGCCAGCAGCCAAGATAAAGGCCTCCTGGCCTACGAGCAGTACTTC. The encoded protein is CASSQDKGLLAYEQYF.